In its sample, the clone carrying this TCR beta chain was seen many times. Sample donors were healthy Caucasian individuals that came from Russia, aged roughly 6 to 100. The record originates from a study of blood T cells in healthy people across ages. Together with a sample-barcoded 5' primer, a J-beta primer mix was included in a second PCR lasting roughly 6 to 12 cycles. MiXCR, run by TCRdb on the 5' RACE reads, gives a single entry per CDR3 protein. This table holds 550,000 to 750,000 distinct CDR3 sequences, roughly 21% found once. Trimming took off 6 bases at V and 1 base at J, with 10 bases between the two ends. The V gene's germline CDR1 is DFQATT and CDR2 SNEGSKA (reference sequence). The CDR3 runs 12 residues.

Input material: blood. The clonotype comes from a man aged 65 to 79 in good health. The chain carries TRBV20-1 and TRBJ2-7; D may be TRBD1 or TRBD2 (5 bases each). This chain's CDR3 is CSAGDGSYEQYF. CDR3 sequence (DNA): TGCAGTGCAGGGGACGGATCCTACGAGCAGTACTTC.